What follows are 11 T cell receptor beta chains derived from one specimen sequenced in a study of response to subunit inactivated influenza vaccine. TCRdb analysed the RT-PCR reads with MiXCR anew, one entry per CDR3 protein. The sample lists around 300,000 distinct CDR3 sequences, roughly 22% occurring once. The specimen comprised PBMCs from blood, sampled approximately 20 months after vaccination. These receptors all stem from a man aged 50-75 years who received an inactivated influenza vaccine.

This clonotype has a handful of counts. The V call is TRBV14, the J call TRBJ1-4, with 8 bases aligning to TRBD1. Germline lookup yields CDR1 SGHDN and CDR2 FVKESK. The trim removed 4 bases at V and 3 bases at J, leaving 4 bases unmatched. The CDR3 is 15 amino acids. The CDR3 DNA reads as TGTGCCAGCAGCCCCTACAGGGGGTCTAATGAAAAACTGTTTTTT. Amino acids: CASSPYRGSNEKLFF.

This clonotype was recorded many times. The V and J genes are TRBV6-1 and TRBJ1-1, with TRBD1 as a possible D gene (5 bases). Trimming pared 5 bases from V and 7 bases from J, leaving 23 bases between. CDR1 and CDR2 (germline): MNHNS, SASEGT. The CDR3 extends over 16 amino acids. CDR3 coding DNA: TGTGCCAGCAGTCAAAAATCCGGGACTGTCGGAGGTGAAGCTTTCTTT. This translates into CASSQKSGTVGGEAFF.

This clonotype was seen a handful of times. The chain has TRBV12-3 or TRBV12-4 and TRBJ1-1; the match to TRBD1 covers 9 bases. J lost 0 bases, V lost 6 bases, and 11 bases had no gene match. The CDR3 length is 17 residues. The CDR3 reads CASSHEVGQGLNTEAFF. The CDR3 region has the DNA TGTGCCAGCAGCCACGAGGTTGGACAGGGGTTGAACACTGAAGCTTTCTTT.

This clonotype was counted between two and nine times. This chain joins TRBV7-2 and TRBJ2-7; perhaps TRBD2 as D (5 bases). The V end lost 6 bases, the J end lost 5 bases, and 17 bases lay between the germline ends. Germline V gene sequence: CDR1 SGHTA, CDR2 FQGNSA. The CDR3 extends over 14 amino acids. The CDR3 DNA is TGTGCCAGCAGTCCTACTAGAGTCGACGACGAGCAGTACTTC. This codes for CASSPTRVDDEQYF.

The chain links TRBV10-3 to TRBJ1-6; D may be TRBD1 (6 bases). Trimming took 8 bases from V and 5 from J, leaving 16 bases between them. CDR3 length: 15 residues. CDR1 and CDR2 (germline): ENHRY, SYGVKD. The CDR3 DNA is TGTGCCATCGCGGGCGGGGGCGGCCATAATTCACCCCTCCACTTT. It codes for CAIAGGGGHNSPLHF.

This clonotype was recorded at least ten times. The CDR3 sequence: CASSLMRGGQETQYF. DNA for the CDR3: TGTGCCAGCAGTTTAATGAGAGGGGGCCAAGAGACCCAGTACTTC. The rearrangement uses TRBV12-3 or TRBV12-4 and TRBJ2-5, with D perhaps TRBD1 (6 bases). V gave up 2 bases and J gave up 1 base, with 11 bases separating them. The CDR3 sequence is 15 residues long.

This clonotype was observed at least ten times. CDR3 bases: TGTGCCATCAGTGGGACTAGCGGATACGAGCAGTACTTC. Translation gives CAISGTSGYEQYF. This sequence joins TRBV10-3 and TRBJ2-7, with 10 nucleotides matching TRBD2. Germline V gene lookup returns CDR1 ENHRY and CDR2 SYGVKD. V shed 4 bases, J shed 4 bases, and the junction held 1 base outside the gene matches. This CDR3 spans 13 amino acids.

This clonotype was picked up a small number of times. The chain carries TRBV6-2 or TRBV6-3 and TRBJ2-7; 7 bases agree with TRBD1. Germline V lookup: CDR1 MNHEY, CDR2 SVGEGT. With 5 bases clipped from V and 3 bases from J, the junction kept 4 bases outside the gene matches. This CDR3 is 13 amino acids long. The CDR3 DNA follows: TGTGCCAGCAGTCGGACAGGACGCTACGAGCAGTACTTC. Translation gives CASSRTGRYEQYF.

This clonotype was seen a few times. The rearrangement uses TRBV29-1 and TRBJ2-1; D is unclear. The length of the CDR3 is 12 residues. Germline loops: CDR1 SQVTM, CDR2 ANQGSEA. V dropped 0 bases and J dropped 8 bases, with 8 bases sitting between them. The CDR3 loop is CSVEDGWDEQFF. Written as DNA, the CDR3 is TGCAGCGTTGAAGATGGGTGGGATGAGCAGTTCTTC.

This chain joins TRBV4-3 and TRBJ2-7; 8 bases fit TRBD1. Trimming at V came to 1 base and at J to 7 bases, leaving 6 bases not matched to a gene. Germline CDR1 LGHNA, CDR2 YSLEER. The CDR3 extends over 14 amino acids. DNA for the CDR3: TGCGCCAGCAGCCAAGGCAGGGGGCGTTGGGAGCAGTACTTC. Translation: CASSQGRGRWEQYF.

This chain connects TRBV28 to TRBJ2-7; D gene unclear. The CDR3 sequence is 12 residues long. V lost 4 bases, J lost 3 bases, and 7 bases lay in between. In germline, CDR1 is MDHEN, CDR2 SYDVKM. The CDR3 DNA sequence: TGTGCCAGCAGTTACAACATCTACGAGCAGTACTTC. Amino acids: CASSYNIYEQYF.